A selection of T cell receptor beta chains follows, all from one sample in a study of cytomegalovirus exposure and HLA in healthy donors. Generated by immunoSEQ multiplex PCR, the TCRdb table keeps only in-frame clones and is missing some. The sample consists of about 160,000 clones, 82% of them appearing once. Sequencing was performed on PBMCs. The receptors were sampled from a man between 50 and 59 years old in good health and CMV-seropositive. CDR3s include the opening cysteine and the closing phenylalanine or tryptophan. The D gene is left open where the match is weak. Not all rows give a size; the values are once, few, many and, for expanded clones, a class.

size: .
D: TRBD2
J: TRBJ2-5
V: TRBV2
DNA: TGTGCCAGCGGGCTAGCGGGGAATGTAAGAGAGACCCAGTACTTC
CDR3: CASGLAGNVRETQYF

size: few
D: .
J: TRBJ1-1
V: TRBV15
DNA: TGTGCCACCAGCAGACTTCTGGCGGGGCGCACTGAAGCTTTCTTT
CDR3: CATSRLLAGRTEAFF

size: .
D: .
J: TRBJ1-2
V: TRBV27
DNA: TGTGCCAGCAGTTTAAGAGACAGTAAAAGGGGTAACTATGGCTACACCTTC
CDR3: CASSLRDSKRGNYGYTF

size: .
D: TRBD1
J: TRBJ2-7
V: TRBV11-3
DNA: TGTGCCAGCAGCTTAGGGGAGGGGACAGGGGGCGAGCAGTACTTC
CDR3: CASSLGEGTGGEQYF

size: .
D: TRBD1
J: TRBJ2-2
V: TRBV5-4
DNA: TGTGCCAGCAGTTATGGACAGGGGGCGCCCGGGGAGCTGTTTTTT
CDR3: CASSYGQGAPGELFF

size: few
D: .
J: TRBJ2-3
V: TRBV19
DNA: TGTGCCAGTAGTCAACGACTCCTAGATACGCAGTATTTT
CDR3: CASSQRLLDTQYF

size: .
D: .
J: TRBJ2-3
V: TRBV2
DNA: TGTGCCACGGAAAAGACAGGCGAAATCACAGATACGCAGTATTTT
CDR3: CATEKTGEITDTQYF

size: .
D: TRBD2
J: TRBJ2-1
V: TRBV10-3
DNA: TGTGCCACCGGGGGACTAGCGGGGGGGCCGAATGAGCAGTTCTTC
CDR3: CATGGLAGGPNEQFF

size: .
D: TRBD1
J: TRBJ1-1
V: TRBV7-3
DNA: TGTGCCAGCAGCTTAGGTATGGGACAGGTCACTGAAGCTTTCTTT
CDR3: CASSLGMGQVTEAFF

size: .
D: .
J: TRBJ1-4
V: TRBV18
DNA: TGTGCCAGCTCGCCGGGAGCCCCCATAGCAACTAATGAAAAACTGTTTTTT
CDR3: CASSPGAPIATNEKLFF

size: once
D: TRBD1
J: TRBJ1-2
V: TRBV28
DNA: TGTGCCAGCAGGGGACGGGACAGGGGGAACTATGGCTACACCTTC
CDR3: CASRGRDRGNYGYTF

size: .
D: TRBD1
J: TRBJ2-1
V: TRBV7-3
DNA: TGTGCCAGCAGCTGGGACAGGCCCAATGAGCAGTTCTTC
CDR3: CASSWDRPNEQFF

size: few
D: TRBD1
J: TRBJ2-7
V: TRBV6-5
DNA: TGTGCCAGCAGTTACGGAGACAGGGGGGGGGACGAGCAGTACTTC
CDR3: CASSYGDRGGDEQYF

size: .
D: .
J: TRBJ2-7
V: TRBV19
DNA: TGTGCCAGTAGTCCCCCGGCGGGCCCCTGGCTCTACGAGCAGTACTTC
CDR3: CASSPPAGPWLYEQYF

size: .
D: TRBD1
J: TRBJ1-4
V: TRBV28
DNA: TGTGCCAGCAGTCGACCCTTGGGACAGGGTACCGAAAAACTGTTTTTT
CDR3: CASSRPLGQGTEKLFF

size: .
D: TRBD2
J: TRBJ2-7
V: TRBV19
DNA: TGTGCCAGTAGTACGACTAGCGGGGGGGCAGTCGAGCAGTACTTC
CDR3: CASSTTSGGAVEQYF

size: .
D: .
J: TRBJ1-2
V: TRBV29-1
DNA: TGCAGCGTTGTCTCAGACTCTAACTATGGCTACACCTTC
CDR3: CSVVSDSNYGYTF

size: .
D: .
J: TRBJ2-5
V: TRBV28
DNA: TGTGCCAGCAGGCCTCTGGACAGAAGTTTGAAGACCCAGTACTTC
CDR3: CASRPLDRSLKTQYF

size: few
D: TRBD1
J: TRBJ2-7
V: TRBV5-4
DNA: TGTGCCAGCAGCTCCCAGTTGGGACAGGGACGCCACGAGCAGTACTTC
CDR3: CASSSQLGQGRHEQYF

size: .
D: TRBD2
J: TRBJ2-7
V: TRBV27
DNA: TGTGCCAGCAGTGTCCGGGACTACTACGAGCAGTACTTC
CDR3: CASSVRDYYEQYF

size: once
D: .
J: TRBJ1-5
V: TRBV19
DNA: TGTGCCAGTAGTAAGGGGCGGTGGGGCAATCAGCCCCAGCATTTT
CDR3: CASSKGRWGNQPQHF

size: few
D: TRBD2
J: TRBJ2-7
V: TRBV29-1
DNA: TGCAGCGTGGGGATTGGCCTAGCGGCAGGCGAGCAGTACTTC
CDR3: CSVGIGLAAGEQYF

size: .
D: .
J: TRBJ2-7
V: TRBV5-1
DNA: TGCGCCAGCAGCACGGGGTCAGCCTACGAGCAGTACTTC
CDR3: CASSTGSAYEQYF

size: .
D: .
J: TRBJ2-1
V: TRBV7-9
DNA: TGTGCCAGCAGCTTAGCGCCAGCGAATGAGCAGTTCTTC
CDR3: CASSLAPANEQFF

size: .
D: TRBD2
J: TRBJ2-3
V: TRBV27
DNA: TGTGCCACCGCTGCTTGGGGGGGGACGTCGGACACAGATACGCAGTATTTT
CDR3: CATAAWGGTSDTDTQYF

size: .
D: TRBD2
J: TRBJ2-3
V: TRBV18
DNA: TGTGCCAGCTCCGGAGCGGGAATAACAGATACGCAGTATTTT
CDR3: CASSGAGITDTQYF

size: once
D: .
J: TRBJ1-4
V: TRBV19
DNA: TGTGCCAGTACCTTACCCGGTGTTGAACTGTTTTTT
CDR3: CASTLPGVELFF

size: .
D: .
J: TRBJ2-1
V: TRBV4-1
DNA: TGCGCCAGCAGCCAAGACGAAGCGGCCACCTACAATGAGCAGTTCTTC
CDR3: CASSQDEAATYNEQFF

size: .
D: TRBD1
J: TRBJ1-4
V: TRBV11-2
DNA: TGTGCCAGCAGGAACGGACAGGGCCGGGATGAAAAACTGTTTTTT
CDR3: CASRNGQGRDEKLFF

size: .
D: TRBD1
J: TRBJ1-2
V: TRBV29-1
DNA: TGCAGCGTGCCGGGACAGCGGGGCTACACCTTC
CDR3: CSVPGQRGYTF

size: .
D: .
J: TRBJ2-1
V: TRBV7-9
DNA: TGTGCCAGCAGCTTAGGACTGGGCTCCTACAATGAGCAGTTCTTC
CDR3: CASSLGLGSYNEQFF

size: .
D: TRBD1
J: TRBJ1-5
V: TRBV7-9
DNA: TGTGCCAGCAGCCCAGGGGACAGTCCATCTCAGCCCCAGCATTTT
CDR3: CASSPGDSPSQPQHF

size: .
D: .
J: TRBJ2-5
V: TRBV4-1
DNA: TGCGCCAGCAGCCAAGAGGATCAGGGAATAGAGACCCAGTACTTC
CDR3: CASSQEDQGIETQYF

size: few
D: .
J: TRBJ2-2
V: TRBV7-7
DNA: TGTGCTAGCAGCCCTCTGGGACAACCTACCGGGGAGCTGTTTTTT
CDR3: CASSPLGQPTGELFF

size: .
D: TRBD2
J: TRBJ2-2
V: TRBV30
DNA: TGTGCCTGGACTAGCGGGATTAACACCGGGGAGCTGTTTTTT
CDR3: CAWTSGINTGELFF

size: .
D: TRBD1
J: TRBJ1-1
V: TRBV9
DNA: TGTGCCAGCAGCGCCTGGACAGGGAATACTGAAGCTTTCTTT
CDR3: CASSAWTGNTEAFF

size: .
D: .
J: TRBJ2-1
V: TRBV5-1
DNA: TGCGCCAGCAGCTTGGCAGGGCAGGCGCAGTTCTTC
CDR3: CASSLAGQAQFF

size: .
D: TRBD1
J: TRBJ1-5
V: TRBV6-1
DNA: TGTGCCAGCAGTGAAAGGGGGCGAGGCAATCAGCCCCAGCATTTT
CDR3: CASSERGRGNQPQHF

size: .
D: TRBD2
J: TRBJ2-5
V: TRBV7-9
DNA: TGTGCCGGCAGCTTAGCGGGTGGGGCTGAGACCCAGTACTTC
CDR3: CAGSLAGGAETQYF

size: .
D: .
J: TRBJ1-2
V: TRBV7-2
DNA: TGTGCCAGCAGCTCCCCGGGGGGGGCCTCCTATGGCTACACCTTC
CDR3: CASSSPGGASYGYTF

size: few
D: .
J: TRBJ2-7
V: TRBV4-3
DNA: TGCGCCAGCAGCCAAGATTTCGGCTCCTACGAGCAGTACTTC
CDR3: CASSQDFGSYEQYF

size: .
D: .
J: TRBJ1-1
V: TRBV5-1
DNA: TGCGCCAGCAGCTTCCGGACGGGGAAGACTGAAGCTTTCTTT
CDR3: CASSFRTGKTEAFF

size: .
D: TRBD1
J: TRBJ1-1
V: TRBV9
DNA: TGTGCCAGCAGCCCAATTGGTCACAGGGGGATGGGTGAAGCTTTCTTT
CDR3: CASSPIGHRGMGEAFF

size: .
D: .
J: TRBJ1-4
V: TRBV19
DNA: TGTGCCAGTAGTCAATCCTTCGTAGCGGAAAAACTGTTTTTT
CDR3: CASSQSFVAEKLFF

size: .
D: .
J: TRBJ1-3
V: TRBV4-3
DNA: TGCGCCAGCAGCCAAGATTGGAGAAAGTTATCCTCTGGAAACACCATATATTTT
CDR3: CASSQDWRKLSSGNTIYF

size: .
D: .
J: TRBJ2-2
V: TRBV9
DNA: TGTGCCAGCAGCGTAGGGTTGGGCACGAACACCGGGGAGCTGTTTTTT
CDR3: CASSVGLGTNTGELFF

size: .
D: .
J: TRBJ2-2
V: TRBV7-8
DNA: TGTGCCAGCAGCTTAGCGCAGGGTTTTCACACCGGGGAGCTGTTTTTT
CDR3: CASSLAQGFHTGELFF

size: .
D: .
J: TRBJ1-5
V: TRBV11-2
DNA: TGTGCCAGCAGCTTAGGAGTAGGGGGCAATCAGCCCCAGCATTTT
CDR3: CASSLGVGGNQPQHF

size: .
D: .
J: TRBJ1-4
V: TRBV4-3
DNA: TGCGCCAGCAGCCGCGCGTTCGCGCCGTCGGAAAAACTGTTTTTT
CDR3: CASSRAFAPSEKLFF

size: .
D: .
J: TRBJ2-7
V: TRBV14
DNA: TGTGCCAGCAGCTGGAGCAGGGGAACCTACGAGCAGTACTTC
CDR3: CASSWSRGTYEQYF

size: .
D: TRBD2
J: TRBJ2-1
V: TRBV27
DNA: TGTGCCAGCAGATCCGGACTAGCGGGAGCCGATGAGCAGTTCTTC
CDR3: CASRSGLAGADEQFF

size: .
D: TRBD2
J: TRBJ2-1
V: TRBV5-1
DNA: TGCGCCAGCAGCATAGGACTAGCGGGAGGGTACAATGAGCAGTTCTTC
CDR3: CASSIGLAGGYNEQFF

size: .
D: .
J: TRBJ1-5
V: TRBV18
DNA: TGTGCCAGCTCACCACAATCGAGCGCCCGGGGCAATCAGCCCCAGCATTTT
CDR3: CASSPQSSARGNQPQHF

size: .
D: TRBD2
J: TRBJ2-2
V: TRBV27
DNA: TGTGCCAGCAGCCCGCTAGCGGGGAACCGAGCGAACACCGGGGAGCTGTTTTTT
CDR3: CASSPLAGNRANTGELFF